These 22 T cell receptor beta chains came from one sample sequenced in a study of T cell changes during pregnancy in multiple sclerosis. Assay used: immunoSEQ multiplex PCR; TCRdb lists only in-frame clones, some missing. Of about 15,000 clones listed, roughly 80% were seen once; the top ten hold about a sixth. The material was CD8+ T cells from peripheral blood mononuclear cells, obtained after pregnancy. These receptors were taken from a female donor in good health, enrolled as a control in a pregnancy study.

The CDR3 spells CASSLGAGAYNEQFF. CDR3 DNA: TGTGCCAGCAGCTTAGGCGCAGGGGCGTACAATGAGCAGTTCTTC. V gene TRBV7-6 combines with J gene TRBJ2-1, with a tentative D call TRBD1 (6 bases). Trimming stripped 1 base from V and 4 bases from J, with 11 bases between. The CDR3 loop spans 15 amino acids. Germline V gene data show CDR1 as SGHVS and CDR2 as FNYEAQ.

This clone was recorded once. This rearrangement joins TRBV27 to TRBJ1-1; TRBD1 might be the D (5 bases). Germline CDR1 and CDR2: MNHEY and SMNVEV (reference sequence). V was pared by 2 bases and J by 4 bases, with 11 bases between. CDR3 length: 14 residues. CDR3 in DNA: TGTGCCAGCAGTTTAGCCCGGGGGGGCACTGAAGCTTTCTTT. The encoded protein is CASSLARGGTEAFF.

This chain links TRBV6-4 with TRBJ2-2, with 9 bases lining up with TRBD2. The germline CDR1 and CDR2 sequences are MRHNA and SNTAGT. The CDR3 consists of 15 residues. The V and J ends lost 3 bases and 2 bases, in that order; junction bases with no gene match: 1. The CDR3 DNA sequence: TGTGCCAGCAGTGAGCGGGGGGGTAACACCGGGGAGCTGTTTTTT. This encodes CASSERGGNTGELFF.

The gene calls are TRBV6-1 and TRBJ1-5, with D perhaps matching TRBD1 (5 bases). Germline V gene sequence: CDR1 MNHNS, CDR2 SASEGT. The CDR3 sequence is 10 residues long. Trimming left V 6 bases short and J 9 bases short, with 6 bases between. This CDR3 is CASRGPPQHF. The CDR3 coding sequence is TGTGCCAGCAGGGGGCCGCCCCAGCATTTT.

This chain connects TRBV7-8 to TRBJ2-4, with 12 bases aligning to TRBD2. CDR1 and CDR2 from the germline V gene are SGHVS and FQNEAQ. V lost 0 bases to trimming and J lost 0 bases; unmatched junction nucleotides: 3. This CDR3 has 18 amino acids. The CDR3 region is CASSLAGLAGLAKNIQYF. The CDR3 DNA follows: TGTGCCAGCAGCTTAGCGGGACTAGCGGGTTTAGCCAAAAACATTCAGTACTTC.

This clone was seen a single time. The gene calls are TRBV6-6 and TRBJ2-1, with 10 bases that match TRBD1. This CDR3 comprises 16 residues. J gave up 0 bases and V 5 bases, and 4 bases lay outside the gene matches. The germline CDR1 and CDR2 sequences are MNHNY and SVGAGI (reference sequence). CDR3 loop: CASSVRDRGSYNEQFF. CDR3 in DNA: TGTGCCAGCAGTGTAAGGGACAGGGGCTCCTACAATGAGCAGTTCTTC.

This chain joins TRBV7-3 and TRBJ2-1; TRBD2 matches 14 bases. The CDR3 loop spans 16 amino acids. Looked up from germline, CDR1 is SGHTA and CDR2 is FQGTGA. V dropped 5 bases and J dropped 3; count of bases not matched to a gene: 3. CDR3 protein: CASSKGTSGGYNEQFF. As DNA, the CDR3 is TGTGCCAGCAGCAAGGGGACTAGCGGGGGCTACAATGAGCAGTTCTTC.

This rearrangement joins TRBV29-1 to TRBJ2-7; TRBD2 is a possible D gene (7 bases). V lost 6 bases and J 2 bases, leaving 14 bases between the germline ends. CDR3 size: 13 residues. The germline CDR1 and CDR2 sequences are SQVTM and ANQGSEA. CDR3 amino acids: CSVEGGAPYEQYF. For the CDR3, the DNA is TGCAGCGTGGAGGGGGGGGCCCCCTACGAGCAGTACTTC.

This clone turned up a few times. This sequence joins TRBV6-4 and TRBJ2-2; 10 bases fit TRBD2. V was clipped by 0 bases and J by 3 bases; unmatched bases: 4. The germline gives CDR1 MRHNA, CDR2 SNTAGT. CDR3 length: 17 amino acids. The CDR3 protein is CASSDSSGRGDTGELFF. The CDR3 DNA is TGTGCCAGCAGTGACTCGAGCGGGAGGGGCGACACCGGGGAGCTGTTTTTT.

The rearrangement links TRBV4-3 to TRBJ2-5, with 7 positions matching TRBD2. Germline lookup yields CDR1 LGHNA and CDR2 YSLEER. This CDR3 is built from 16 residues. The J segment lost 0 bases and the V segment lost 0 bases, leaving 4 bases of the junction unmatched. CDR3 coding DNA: TGCGCCAGCAGCCAAGAACTGGGGGGGGACCAAGAGACCCAGTACTTC. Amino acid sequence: CASSQELGGDQETQYF.

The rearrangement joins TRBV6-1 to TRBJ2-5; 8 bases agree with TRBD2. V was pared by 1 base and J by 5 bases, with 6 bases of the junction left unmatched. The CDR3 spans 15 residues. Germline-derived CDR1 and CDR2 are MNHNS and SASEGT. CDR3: CASSEVGGEMETQYF. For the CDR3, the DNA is TGTGCCAGCAGTGAAGTCGGGGGGGAGATGGAGACCCAGTACTTC.

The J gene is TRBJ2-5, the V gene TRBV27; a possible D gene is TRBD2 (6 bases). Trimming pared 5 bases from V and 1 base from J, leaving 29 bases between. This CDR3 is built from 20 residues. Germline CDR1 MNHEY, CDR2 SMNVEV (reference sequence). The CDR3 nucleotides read TGTGCCAGCAGTCCCCACCCGGGACTCTATGATGGGGGGATCCAAGAGACCCAGTACTTC. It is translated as CASSPHPGLYDGGIQETQYF.

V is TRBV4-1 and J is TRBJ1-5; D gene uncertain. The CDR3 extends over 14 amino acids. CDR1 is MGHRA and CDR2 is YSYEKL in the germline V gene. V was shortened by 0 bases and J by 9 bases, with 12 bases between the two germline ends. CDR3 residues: CASSQESGDRPQHF. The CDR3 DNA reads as TGCGCCAGCAGCCAAGAAAGCGGGGATCGGCCCCAGCATTTT.

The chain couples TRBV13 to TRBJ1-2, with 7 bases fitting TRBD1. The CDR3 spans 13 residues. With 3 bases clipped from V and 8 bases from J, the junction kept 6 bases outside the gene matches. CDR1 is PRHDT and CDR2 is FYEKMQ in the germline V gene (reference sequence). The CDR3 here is CASSFNRGGGYTF. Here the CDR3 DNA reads TGTGCCAGCAGCTTCAACAGGGGTGGGGGCTACACCTTC. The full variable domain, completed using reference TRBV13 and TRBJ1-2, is AAGVIQSPRHLIKEKRETATLKCYPIPRHDTVYWYQQGPGQDPQFLISFYEKMQSDKGSIPDRFSAQQFSDYHSELNMSSLELGDSALYFCASSFNRGGGYTFGSGTRLTVV.

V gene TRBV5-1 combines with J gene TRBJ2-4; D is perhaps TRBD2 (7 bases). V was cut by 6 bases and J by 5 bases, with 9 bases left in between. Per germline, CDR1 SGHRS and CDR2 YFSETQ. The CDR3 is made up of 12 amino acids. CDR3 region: CASKGGQNIQYF. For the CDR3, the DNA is TGCGCCAGCAAGGGGGGGCAAAACATTCAGTACTTC.

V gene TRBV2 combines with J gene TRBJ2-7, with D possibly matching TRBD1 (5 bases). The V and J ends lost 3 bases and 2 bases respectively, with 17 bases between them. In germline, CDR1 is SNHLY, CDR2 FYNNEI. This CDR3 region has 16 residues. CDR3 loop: CASSDGPAGKTYEQYF. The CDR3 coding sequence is TGTGCCAGCAGTGATGGTCCGGCAGGGAAGACCTACGAGCAGTACTTC.

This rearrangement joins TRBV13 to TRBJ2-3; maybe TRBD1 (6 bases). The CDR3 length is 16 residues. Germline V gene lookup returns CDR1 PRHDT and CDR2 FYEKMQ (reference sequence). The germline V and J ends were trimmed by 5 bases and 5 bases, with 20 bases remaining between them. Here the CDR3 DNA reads TGTGCCAGCAGCCAAAGACAGGCAAATGCAAGAGATACGCAGTATTTT. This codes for CASSQRQANARDTQYF.

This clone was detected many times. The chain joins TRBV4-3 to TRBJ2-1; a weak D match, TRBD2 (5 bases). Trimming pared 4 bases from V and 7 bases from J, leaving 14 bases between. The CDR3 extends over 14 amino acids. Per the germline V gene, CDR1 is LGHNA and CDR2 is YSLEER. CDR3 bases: TGCGCCAGCAGCCCCCAGACCGGGGATAATGAGCAGTTCTTC. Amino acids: CASSPQTGDNEQFF.

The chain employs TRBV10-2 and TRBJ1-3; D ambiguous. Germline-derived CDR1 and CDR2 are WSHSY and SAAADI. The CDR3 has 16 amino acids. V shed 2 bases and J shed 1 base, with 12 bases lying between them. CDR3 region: CASSEGLAGSGNTIYF. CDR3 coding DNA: TGCGCCAGCAGTGAGGGATTGGCGGGGTCTGGAAACACCATATATTTT.

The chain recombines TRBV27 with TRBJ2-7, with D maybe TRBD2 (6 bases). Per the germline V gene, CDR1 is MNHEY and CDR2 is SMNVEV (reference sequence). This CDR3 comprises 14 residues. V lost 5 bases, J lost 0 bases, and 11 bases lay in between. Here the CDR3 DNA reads TGTGCCAGCAGTGGACGGGGGAGCTCCTACGAGCAGTACTTC. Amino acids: CASSGRGSSYEQYF.

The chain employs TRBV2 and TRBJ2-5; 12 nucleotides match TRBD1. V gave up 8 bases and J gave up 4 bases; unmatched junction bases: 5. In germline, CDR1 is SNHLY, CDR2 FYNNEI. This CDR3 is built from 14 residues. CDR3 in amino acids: CASEGTGGRETQYF. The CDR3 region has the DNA TGTGCCAGCGAGGGGACAGGGGGCCGAGAGACCCAGTACTTC.

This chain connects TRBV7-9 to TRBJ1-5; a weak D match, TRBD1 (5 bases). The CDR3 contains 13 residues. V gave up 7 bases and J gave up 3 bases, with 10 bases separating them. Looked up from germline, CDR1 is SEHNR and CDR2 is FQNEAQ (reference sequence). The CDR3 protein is CASTDSFNQPQHF. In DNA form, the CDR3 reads TGTGCCAGCACCGACAGCTTCAATCAGCCCCAGCATTTT.